This T cell receptor beta chain derives from a study of post-analysis software for immune sequencing data. Study background: The disease courses spanned relapsing-remitting, secondary progressive and progressive-relapsing forms of multiple sclerosis.

This CDR3 region has 15 residues. Germline assignment: CDR1 DFQATT and CDR2 SNEGSKA (reference sequence). V was shortened by 4 bases and J by 7 bases, with 20 bases between the two germline ends. Regarding the study as a whole: A handful of TRBV segments were significantly more frequent in patients than in controls. TRBV5-6, TRBV5-1 and TRBV20-1 were among these segments. Multiple sclerosis patients had significantly lower normalized Chao1 diversity than controls. Samples from one preparation batch, clustered by F measure, grouped strongly together.

This clonotype was counted only a few times. Its specificity is unknown. Unique molecular identifiers were present in the TCR beta cDNA libraries. Some 500,000 cDNA molecules were obtained per 1 to 10 million input T cells. TCRdb re-derived calls from the PCR reads in MiXCR, one entry per CDR3 protein. The sample yields a few hundred thousand distinct CDR3 sequences, 39% seen once. The origin of this receptor is a girl under 10 years old with multiple sclerosis. Input material: blood. V is TRBV20-1 and J is TRBJ2-1; D is ambiguous. This chain's CDR3 is CSATKGRKGTNEQFF. Here the CDR3 DNA reads TGCAGTGCTACTAAGGGTCGTAAGGGCACGAATGAGCAGTTCTTC.